This T cell receptor (beta chain) appears in the sequencing data of a study of neurological immune-mediated disorders. On the study more broadly: A relapsing-remitting course was seen in most of the 34 multiple sclerosis patients and a secondary progressive course in 3.

TCRdb re-derived calls from the 5' RACE reads in MiXCR, one entry per CDR3 protein. The data contain tens of thousands of distinct CDR3 sequences, about 4.2% of them singletons. In this sample, this clonotype turned up many times. As yet, its antigen is unknown. Study-wide results and limits: Multiple sclerosis patients had less TCR clonal expansion than even healthy controls, unlike HTLV-1-associated myelopathy.

Sequenced material: CD4+ T cells from blood. The origin of this receptor is a woman aged 40 to 49 with multiple sclerosis.

The CDR3 sequence: CASSQPARGDTQYF. The CDR3 DNA reads as TGCGCCAGCAGCCAGCCCGCTCGAGGCGATACGCAGTATTTT. The V and J genes are TRBV4-1 and TRBJ2-3; D not certain. This CDR3 has 14 residues. Germline V lookup: CDR1 MGHRA, CDR2 YSYEKL. Trimming removed 3 bases at V and 6 bases at J, with 13 bases between.